This TCR beta chain comes out of a study of post-analysis software for immune sequencing data. General study findings and limits: In patients, TRBV5-6, TRBV5-1 and TRBV20-1 belonged to roughly 5 TRBV segments found more frequently than in controls.

The CDR3 runs to 12 residues. CDR1 SGHRS and CDR2 YFSETQ come from the germline V gene. V lost 4 bases to trimming and J lost 6 bases, with 10 bases between them. Unique molecular identifiers had been added to the TCR beta cDNA libraries. TCRdb re-analysed the PCR reads in MiXCR, keeping a single row per CDR3 protein. Here the sample spans 650,000 to 850,000 distinct CDR3 sequences, 46% being singletons. This clonotype was counted many times. Its antigen is as yet unknown. This clonotype was sampled from a girl between 10 and 17 years old with multiple sclerosis. The sample taken for sequencing was blood. The V gene is TRBV5-1, the J gene TRBJ2-5; D is ambiguous. The CDR3 DNA reads TGCGCCAGCAGCCAAGAGAAGCAGACCCAGTACTTC. This codes for CASSQEKQTQYF. Supplemented by reference TRBV5-1 and TRBJ2-5, the full variable domain reads KAGVTQTPRYLIKTRGQQVTLSCSPISGHRSVSWYQQTPGQGLQFLFEYFSETQRNKGNFPGRFSGRQFSNSRSEMNVSTLELGDSALYLCASSQEKQTQYFGPGTRLLVL.